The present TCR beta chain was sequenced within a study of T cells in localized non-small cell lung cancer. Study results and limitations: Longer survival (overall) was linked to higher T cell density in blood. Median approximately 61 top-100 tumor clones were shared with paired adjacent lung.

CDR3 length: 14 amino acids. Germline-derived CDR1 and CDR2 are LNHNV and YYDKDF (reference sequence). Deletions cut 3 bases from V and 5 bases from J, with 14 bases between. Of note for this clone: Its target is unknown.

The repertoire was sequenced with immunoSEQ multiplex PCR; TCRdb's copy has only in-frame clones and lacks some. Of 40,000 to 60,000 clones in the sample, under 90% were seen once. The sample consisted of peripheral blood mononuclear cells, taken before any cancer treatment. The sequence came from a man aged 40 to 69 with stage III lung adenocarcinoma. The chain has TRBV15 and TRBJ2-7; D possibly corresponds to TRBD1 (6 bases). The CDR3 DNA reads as TGTGCCACCAGCAGGGAAACAGGGTGGGACGAGCAGTACTTC. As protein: CATSRETGWDEQYF.